This T cell receptor (beta chain) is drawn from a study of cytomegalovirus exposure and HLA in healthy donors. Study-wide results and limits: Versus the approximately 720-donor mean, an Asian-associated ancestry cluster reportedly showed fewer N-insertions in a later analysis. Analysis performed later found around 15,000 TCR beta sequences associated with HLA alleles at 0.05 false discovery rate.

The PCR ran on 60 Vbeta and 13 Jbeta primers. Method: immunoSEQ multiplex PCR; TCRdb's copy keeps in-frame clones and lacks some. This table has 60,000 to 85,000 clones, around 70% appearing once. Turning to this clone: Its antigen is currently unknown.

The CDR3 consists of 15 residues. Germline loops: CDR1 MGHRA, CDR2 YSYEKL. The chain combines TRBV4-1 with TRBJ2-5; weak D call: TRBD2 (7 bases). The J call could be wrong; TRBJ2-7 is a better fit for the DNA end. The source material was PBMCs. This clonotype originated in a human donor in good health. DNA of the CDR3: TGCGCCAGCAGTCCCGTACGGGGGGCCGGCTACGAGCAGTACTTC. Translation gives CASSPVRGAGYEQYF.